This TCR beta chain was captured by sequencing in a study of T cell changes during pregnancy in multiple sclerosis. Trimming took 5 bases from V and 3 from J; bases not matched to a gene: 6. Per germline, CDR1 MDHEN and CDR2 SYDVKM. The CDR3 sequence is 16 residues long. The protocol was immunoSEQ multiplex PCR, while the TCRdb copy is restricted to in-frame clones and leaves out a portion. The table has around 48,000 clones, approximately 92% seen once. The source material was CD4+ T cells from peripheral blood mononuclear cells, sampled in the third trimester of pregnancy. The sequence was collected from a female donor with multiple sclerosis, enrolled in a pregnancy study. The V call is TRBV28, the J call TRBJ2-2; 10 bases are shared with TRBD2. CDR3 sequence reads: CASSSPGLAHTGELFF. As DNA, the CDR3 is TGTGCCAGCAGTAGCCCGGGACTAGCGCACACCGGGGAGCTGTTTTTT.